The 5 T cell receptor beta chains below were found in one sample sequenced in a study of T-cell reconstitution after alpha-beta-depleted transplantation in children. The TCRbeta library incorporated unique molecular identifiers. From the PCR reads, TCRdb called clonotypes with MiXCR, one entry per CDR3 protein. The sample shows a few hundred thousand distinct CDR3 sequences, 25% to 30% of them seen only once. Sample: PBMCs, taken before TCRalphabeta/CD19-depleted stem cell transplant. Every receptor here comes from a boy under three years old with Wiskott-Aldrich syndrome, due to receive a stem cell transplant.

The chain carries TRBV7-2 and TRBJ2-7; possibly TRBD2 for D (6 bases). This CDR3 is built from 16 residues. CDR1 is SGHTA and CDR2 is FQGNSA in the germline V gene. V dropped 5 bases and J dropped 2 bases, with 19 bases sitting between them. The CDR3 DNA reads TGTGCCAGCAGCGCCTCCTCCGGGACGGGGGCCTACGAGCAGTACTTC. Protein: CASSASSGTGAYEQYF.

The chain is built from TRBV20-1 and TRBJ2-7; D unresolved. Trimming left V 3 bases short and J 3 bases short, with 9 bases between. The CDR3 length is 12 residues. Per germline, CDR1 DFQATT and CDR2 SNEGSKA (reference sequence). The CDR3 nucleotides are TGCAGTGCTAGCATGGCTAGCTACGAGCAGTACTTC. Its translation is CSASMASYEQYF.

The genes are TRBV7-7 and TRBJ2-5, with TRBD1 as a possible D gene (5 bases). Germline values: CDR1 SSHAT, CDR2 FNYEAQ (reference sequence). The CDR3 is made up of 14 amino acids. V lost 1 base to trimming and J lost 5 bases, with 11 bases between them. DNA for the CDR3: TGTGCCAGCAGCTTAGATGGGAAGGGGGAGACCCAGTACTTC. Translation: CASSLDGKGETQYF.

The V and J genes are TRBV5-6 and TRBJ2-1, with a weak D call TRBD2 (6 bases). V lost 0 bases to trimming and J lost 6 bases, with 13 bases between them. Germline assignment: CDR1 SGHDT and CDR2 YYEEEE. CDR3 length equals 15 residues. The CDR3: CASSLAVGEVNEQFF. In DNA form, the CDR3 reads TGTGCCAGCAGCTTGGCGGTAGGGGAGGTCAATGAGCAGTTCTTC.

The chain joins TRBV6-5 to TRBJ1-2; D gene ambiguous. Germline CDR1 reads MNHEY; CDR2 reads SVGAGI. Trimming shortened V by 4 bases and J by 6 bases, and 18 bases separated the two germline ends. The CDR3 is 15 amino acids. The CDR3 DNA sequence: TGTGCCAGCAGTTCTTTACGGCGGATAAACCATGGCTACACCTTC. Translation gives CASSSLRRINHGYTF.